This record looks at one TCR beta chain sequence and its context. The repertoire was sequenced with immunoSEQ multiplex PCR; TCRdb's copy has only in-frame clones and lacks some. The data contain 130,000 or so clones, roughly 86% of them singletons. The data stem from a study of control samples from healthy donors and cancer patients. The length of the CDR3 is 13 residues. Germline loops: CDR1 WNHNN, CDR2 SYGVQD (reference sequence). Trimming took off 6 bases at V and 5 bases at J, with 13 bases between the two ends. This chain connects TRBV10-1 to TRBJ1-1; possibly TRBD1 for D (6 bases). The sequence was collected from a man aged 45 to 65 with head and neck cancer. Sequencing used PBMCs. CDR3 coding DNA: TGCGCCAGCAGCATGGCCAGGGGAACTGAAGCTTTCTTT. Protein: CASSMARGTEAFF.